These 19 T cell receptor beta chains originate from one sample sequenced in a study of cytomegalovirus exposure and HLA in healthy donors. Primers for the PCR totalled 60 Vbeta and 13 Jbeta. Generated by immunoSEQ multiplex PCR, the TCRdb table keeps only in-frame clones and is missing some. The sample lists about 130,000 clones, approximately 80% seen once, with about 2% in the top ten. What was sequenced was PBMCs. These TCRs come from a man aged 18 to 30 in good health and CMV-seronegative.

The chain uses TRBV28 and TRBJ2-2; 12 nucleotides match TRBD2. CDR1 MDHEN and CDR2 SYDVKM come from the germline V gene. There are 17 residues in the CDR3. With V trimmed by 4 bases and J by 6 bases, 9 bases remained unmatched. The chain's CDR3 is CASSSRLAGVSPGELFF. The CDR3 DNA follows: TGTGCCAGCAGTTCAAGACTAGCGGGAGTAAGTCCCGGGGAGCTGTTTTTT.

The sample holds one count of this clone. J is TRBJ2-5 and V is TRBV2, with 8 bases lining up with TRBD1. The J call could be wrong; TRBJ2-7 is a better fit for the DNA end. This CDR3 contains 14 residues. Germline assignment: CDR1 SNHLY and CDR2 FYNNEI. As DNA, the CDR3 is TGTGCCAGCACCGAAGATACAGGGGGCTACGAGCAGTACTTC. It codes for CASTEDTGGYEQYF.

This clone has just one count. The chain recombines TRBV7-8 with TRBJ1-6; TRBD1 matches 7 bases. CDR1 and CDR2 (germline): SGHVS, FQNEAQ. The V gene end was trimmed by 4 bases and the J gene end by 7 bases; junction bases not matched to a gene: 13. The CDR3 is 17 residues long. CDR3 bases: TGTGCCAGCAGCTCTCAACTCCTAGACAGGGTAAATTCACCCCTCCACTTT. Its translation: CASSSQLLDRVNSPLHF.

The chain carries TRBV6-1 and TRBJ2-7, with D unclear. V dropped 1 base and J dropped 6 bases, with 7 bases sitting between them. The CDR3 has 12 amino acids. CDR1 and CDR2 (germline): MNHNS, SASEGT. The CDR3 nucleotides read TGTGCCAGCAGTGAAGATAACTGCGAGCAGTACTTC. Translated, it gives CASSEDNCEQYF.

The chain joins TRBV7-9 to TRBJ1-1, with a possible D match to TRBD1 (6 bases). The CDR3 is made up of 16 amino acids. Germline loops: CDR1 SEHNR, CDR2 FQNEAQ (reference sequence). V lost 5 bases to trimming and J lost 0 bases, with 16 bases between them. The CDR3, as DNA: TGTGCCAGCAGCCCTACCAGGGGTATAATGAACACTGAAGCTTTCTTT. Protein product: CASSPTRGIMNTEAFF.

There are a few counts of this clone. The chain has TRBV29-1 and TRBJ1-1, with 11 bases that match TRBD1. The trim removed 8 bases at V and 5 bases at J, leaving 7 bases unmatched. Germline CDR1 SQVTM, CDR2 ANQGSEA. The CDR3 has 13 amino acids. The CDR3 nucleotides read TGCAGCCCTAGCCGGGACAGGGGGACTGAAGCTTTCTTT. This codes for CSPSRDRGTEAFF.

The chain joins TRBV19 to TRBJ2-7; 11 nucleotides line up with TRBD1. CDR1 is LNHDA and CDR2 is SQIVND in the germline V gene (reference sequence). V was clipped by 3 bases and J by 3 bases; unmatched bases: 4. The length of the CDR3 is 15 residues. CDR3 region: CASSIGTGGFYEQYF. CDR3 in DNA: TGTGCCAGTAGTATCGGGACAGGGGGTTTCTACGAGCAGTACTTC. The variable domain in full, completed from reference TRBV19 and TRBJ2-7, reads DGGITQSPKYLFRKEGQNVTLSCEQNLNHDAMYWYRQDPGQGLRLIYYSQIVNDFQKGDIAEGYSVSREKKESFPLTVTSAQKNPTAFYLCASSIGTGGFYEQYFGPGTRLTVT.

CDR3 nucleotide sequence: TGTGCCTGGGAGGGGGCCGGCGAGCGGGAGTTGGGGGAGACCCAGTACTTC. Its translation: CAWEGAGERELGETQYF. The J gene is TRBJ2-5, the V gene TRBV30, with D tentatively TRBD2 (8 bases). Germline V lookup: CDR1 GTSNPN, CDR2 SVGIG (reference sequence). Deletions cut 5 bases from V and 5 bases from J, with 27 bases between. CDR3 length: 17 residues.

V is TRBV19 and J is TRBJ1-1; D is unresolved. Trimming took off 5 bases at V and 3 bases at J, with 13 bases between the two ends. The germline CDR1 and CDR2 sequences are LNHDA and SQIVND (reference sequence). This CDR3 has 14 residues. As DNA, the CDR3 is TGTGCCAGTAGTCAGCCCGGCGGCCACACTGAAGCTTTCTTT. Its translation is CASSQPGGHTEAFF. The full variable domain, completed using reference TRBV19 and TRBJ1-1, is DGGITQSPKYLFRKEGQNVTLSCEQNLNHDAMYWYRQDPGQGLRLIYYSQIVNDFQKGDIAEGYSVSREKKESFPLTVTSAQKNPTAFYLCASSQPGGHTEAFFGQGTRLTVV.

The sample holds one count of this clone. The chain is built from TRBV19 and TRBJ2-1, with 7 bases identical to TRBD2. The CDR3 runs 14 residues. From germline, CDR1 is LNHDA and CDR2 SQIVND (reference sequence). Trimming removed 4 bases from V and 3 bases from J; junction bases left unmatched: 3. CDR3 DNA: TGTGCCAGTAGTAGGCGGGAGAGCTACAATGAGCAGTTCTTC. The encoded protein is CASSRRESYNEQFF.

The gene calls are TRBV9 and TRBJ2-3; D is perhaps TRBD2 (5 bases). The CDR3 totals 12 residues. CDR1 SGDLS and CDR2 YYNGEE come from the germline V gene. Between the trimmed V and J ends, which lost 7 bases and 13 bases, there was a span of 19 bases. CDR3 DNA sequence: TGTGCCAGCGAGAGTTCCGGACTTCCTAAGTATTTT. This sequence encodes CASESSGLPKYF. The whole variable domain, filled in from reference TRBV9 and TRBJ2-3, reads DSGVTQTPKHLITATGQRVTLRCSPRSGDLSVYWYQQSLDQGLQFLIQYYNGEERAKGNILERFSAQQFPDLHSELNLSSLELGDSALYFCASESSGLPKYFGPGTRLTVL.

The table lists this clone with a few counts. The CDR3 DNA reads TGTGCCTGGAGTGTACGGAGGCAGGATACGCAGTATTTT. Encoded protein: CAWSVRRQDTQYF. The rearrangement uses TRBV30 and TRBJ2-3, with TRBD2 as a possible D gene (5 bases). The V gene's germline CDR1 is GTSNPN and CDR2 SVGIG (reference sequence). CDR3 size: 13 residues. The V gene lost 0 bases and the J gene lost 6 bases, with 10 bases spanning the gap.

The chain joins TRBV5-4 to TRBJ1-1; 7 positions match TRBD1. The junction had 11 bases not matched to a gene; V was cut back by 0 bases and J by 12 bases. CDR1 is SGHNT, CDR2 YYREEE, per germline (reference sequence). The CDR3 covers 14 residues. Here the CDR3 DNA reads TGTGCCAGCAGCTTGGGGGACAGTTTCTGCCGTCCTTTCTTT. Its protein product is CASSLGDSFCRPFF.

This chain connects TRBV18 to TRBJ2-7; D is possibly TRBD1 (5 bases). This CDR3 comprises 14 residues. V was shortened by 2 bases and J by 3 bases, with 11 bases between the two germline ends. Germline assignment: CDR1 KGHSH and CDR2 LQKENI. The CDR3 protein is CASSPNNQGYEQYV. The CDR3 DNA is TGTGCCAGCTCACCAAATAATCAGGGCTACGAGCAGTACGTC.

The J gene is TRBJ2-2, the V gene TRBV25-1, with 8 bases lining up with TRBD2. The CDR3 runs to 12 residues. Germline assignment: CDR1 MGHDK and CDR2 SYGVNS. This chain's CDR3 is CGVAGGPGELFF. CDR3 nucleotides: TGTGGAGTGGCGGGAGGCCCCGGGGAGCTGTTTTTT.

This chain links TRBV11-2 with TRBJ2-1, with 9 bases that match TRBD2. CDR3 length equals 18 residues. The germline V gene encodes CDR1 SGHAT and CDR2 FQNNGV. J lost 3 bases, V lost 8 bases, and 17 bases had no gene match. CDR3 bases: TGTGCCAGCCGCCAGCTTAGATTGCGGGAGGGCAGCTACAATGAGCAGTTCTTC. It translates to CASRQLRLREGSYNEQFF.

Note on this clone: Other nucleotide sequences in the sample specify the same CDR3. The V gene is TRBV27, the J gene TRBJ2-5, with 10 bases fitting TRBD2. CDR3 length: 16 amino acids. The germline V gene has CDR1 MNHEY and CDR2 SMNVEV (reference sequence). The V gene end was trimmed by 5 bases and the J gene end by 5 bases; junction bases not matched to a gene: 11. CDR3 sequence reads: CASSPYIAGGGETQYF. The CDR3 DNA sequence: TGTGCCAGCAGTCCTTATATAGCGGGAGGAGGGGAGACCCAGTACTTC.

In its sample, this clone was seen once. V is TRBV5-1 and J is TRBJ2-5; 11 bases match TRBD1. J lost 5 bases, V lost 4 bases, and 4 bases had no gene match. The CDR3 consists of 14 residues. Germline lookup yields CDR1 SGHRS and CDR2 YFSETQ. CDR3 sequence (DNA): TGCGCCAGCAGCCGGACAGGGGGCATGGAGACCCAGTACTTC. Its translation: CASSRTGGMETQYF.

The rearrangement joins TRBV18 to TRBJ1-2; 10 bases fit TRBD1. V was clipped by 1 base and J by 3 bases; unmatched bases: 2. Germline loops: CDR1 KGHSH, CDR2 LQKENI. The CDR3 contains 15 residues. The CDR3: CASSPRQGADYGYTF. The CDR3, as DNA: TGTGCCAGCTCACCACGACAGGGGGCTGACTATGGCTACACCTTC.